Listed below are T cell receptor beta chains from one sample, sequenced in a study of T cells in Graves' hyperthyroidism and ophthalmopathy. Each CDR3 protein is one row after TCRdb ran MiXCR on the multiplex PCR reads. The sample yields hundreds of thousands of distinct CDR3 sequences, around 20% seen once. The sequenced sample consisted of blood. These TCRs come from a man in his thirties or forties with Graves' ophthalmopathy. Both conserved end residues are part of each CDR3. D genes are given only for firm matches. Some rows mark clone size as missing; the rest say once, few, many or name a class of expanded clone.

j_call d_call clone_size v_call cdr3_nt cdr3_aa
TRBJ2-1 - - TRBV6-1 TGTGCCAGCAGAGGGGCGTCCTACAATGAGCAGTTCTTC CASRGASYNEQFF
TRBJ2-4 TRBD2 - TRBV12-3/TRBV12-4 TGTGCCAGCAGTTTGGGAACTAGCGGAGCCAAAAACATTCAGTACTTC CASSLGTSGAKNIQYF
TRBJ2-7 TRBD2 - TRBV29-1 TGCAGCGTTGCGTCGGGGGGACCGGGATCCTACGAGCAGTACTTC CSVASGGPGSYEQYF
TRBJ2-2 - - TRBV4-3 TGCGCCAGCAGCCAAGATTACGACTTGCGCGAGGAGCTGTTTTTT CASSQDYDLREELFF
TRBJ1-1 - few TRBV14 TGTGCCAGCAGCCATACACAGGGATGGACTGAAGCTTTCTTT CASSHTQGWTEAFF
TRBJ1-2 - many TRBV30 TGTGCCTGGGGTAGACAGCCTAACTATGGCTACACCTTC CAWGRQPNYGYTF
TRBJ2-7 - few TRBV14 TGTGCCAGCAGCCAAGTTTTTGGGTCTTTGGGGTACGAGCAGTACTTC CASSQVFGSLGYEQYF
TRBJ2-7 TRBD2 few TRBV7-6 TGTGCCAGCAGCGAAACCCCTAGCGGCCACCCCTACGAGCAGTACTTC CASSETPSGHPYEQYF
TRBJ1-4 - - TRBV20-1 TGCAGTGCTAGATGGCAGGGGAGTGAAAAACTGTTTTTT CSARWQGSEKLFF
TRBJ2-3 TRBD2 - TRBV10-3 TGTGCCATCAGTGGGACTAGCGGGAGTAGGTCAGATACGCAGTATTTT CAISGTSGSRSDTQYF
TRBJ1-1 - - TRBV7-9 TGTGCCAGCAGCTCTCCTACGGCTGAAGATAGGGAGGCTTTCTTT CASSSPTAEDREAFF
TRBJ1-1 - many TRBV12-3/TRBV12-4 TGTGCCAGCAGCATCTCGGGACATTTGAACACTGAAGCTTTCTTT CASSISGHLNTEAFF
TRBJ1-6 - few TRBV9 TGTGCCAGCAGTCCCCGGGACACATATAATTCACCCCTCCACTTT CASSPRDTYNSPLHF
TRBJ2-5 TRBD1 - TRBV6-5 TGTGCCAGCAGTCTCTCGTTCGTCTGGACAGGGCAAGAGACCCAGTACTTC CASSLSFVWTGQETQYF
TRBJ2-1 TRBD2 - TRBV7-3 TGTGCCAGCAGCTGGGAAGCGGGACCGTACAATGAGCAGTTCTTC CASSWEAGPYNEQFF
TRBJ2-4 - few TRBV6-1 TGTGCCAGCAGGGCCGCTGGGACCCCCCAAAACATTCAGTACTTC CASRAAGTPQNIQYF